Below are 29 T cell receptor beta chains sequenced from a single sample in a study of blood T cell repertoires in COVID-19. Clones were sequenced by immunoSEQ multiplex PCR, and TCRdb holds only the in-frame ones, with some missing. The table has a few hundred thousand clones, roughly 88% seen once. The sequencing input was peripheral blood. These receptors came from a woman in her 30s with COVID-19, enrolled during active disease.

The gene calls are TRBV6-5 and TRBJ1-2, with 7 bases aligning to TRBD1. Germline CDR1 is MNHEY and CDR2 is SVGAGI. After removal of 6 bases from V and 3 bases from J, the junction contained 7 bases not matched to a gene. This CDR3 comprises 14 residues. The CDR3 reads CASSSRQGDYGYTF. Here the CDR3 DNA reads TGTGCCAGCAGCAGTAGACAGGGAGACTATGGCTACACCTTC.

The chain employs TRBV6-5 and TRBJ1-2, with 8 bases lining up with TRBD1. After removal of 10 bases from V and 8 bases from J, the junction contained 15 bases not matched to a gene. The germline V gene has CDR1 MNHEY and CDR2 SVGAGI. CDR3 length equals 14 residues. The CDR3 DNA sequence: TGTGCCACCGGACAGGGCGGGAGTTTGCGGGGCTACACCTTC. It specifies CATGQGGSLRGYTF.

J is TRBJ1-2 and V is TRBV5-1; D remains ambiguous. V was trimmed by 0 bases and J by 8 bases, leaving 14 bases between them. The CDR3 is 14 amino acids. CDR1 SGHRS and CDR2 YFSETQ come from the germline V gene. Written as DNA, the CDR3 is TGCGCCAGCAGCTTGGAACCCCGAGCCCCGGGCTACACCTTC. Amino acids: CASSLEPRAPGYTF.

This clone was seen ten or more times. The chain uses TRBV14 and TRBJ1-1; D unclear. Germline assignment: CDR1 SGHDN and CDR2 FVKESK. This CDR3 comprises 15 residues. The V end lost 1 base, the J end lost 10 bases, and 19 bases lay between the germline ends. CDR3 loop: CASSQGRIRTAGAFF. The CDR3 DNA sequence: TGTGCCAGCAGCCAAGGGCGGATTCGAACAGCGGGAGCTTTCTTT.

This chain connects TRBV5-6 to TRBJ2-7; D is perhaps TRBD1 (5 bases). CDR1 SGHDT and CDR2 YYEEEE come from the germline V gene. The V end lost 5 bases, the J end lost 2 bases, and 11 bases lay between the germline ends. This CDR3 has 13 residues. This CDR3 is CASSHDRTYEQYV. As DNA, the CDR3 is TGTGCCAGCAGTCACGACAGAACCTACGAGCAGTACGTC.

This sequence joins TRBV11-3 and TRBJ2-7, with a possible D match to TRBD2 (6 bases). The CDR3 is 14 amino acids. Germline V gene sequence: CDR1 SGHNT, CDR2 YENEEA. V was trimmed by 5 bases and J by 4 bases, leaving 15 bases between them. The CDR3 is CASSARLVGYEQYF. CDR3 sequence (DNA): TGTGCCAGCAGCGCGAGACTAGTTGGGTACGAGCAGTACTTC. The full variable domain, completed using reference TRBV11-3 and TRBJ2-7, is EAGVVQSPRYKIIEKKQPVAFWCNPISGHNTLYWYLQNLGQGPELLIRYENEEAVDDSQLPKDRFSAERLKGVDSTLKIQPAELGDSAVYLCASSARLVGYEQYFGPGTRLTVT.

The V gene is TRBV7-2, the J gene TRBJ2-1; 8 bases map to TRBD2. CDR3 length equals 14 residues. Trimming at V came to 5 bases and at J to 3 bases, leaving 3 bases not matched to a gene. CDR1 and CDR2 from the germline V gene are SGHTA and FQGNSA. The CDR3 region has the DNA TGTGCCAGCAGCCCCGGGACTAGCTACAATGAGCAGTTCTTC. It yields the protein CASSPGTSYNEQFF.

The rearrangement links TRBV21-1 to TRBJ2-6; the table's D call, TRBD2, was not checked against the DNA. TRBV21-1 is deemed a pseudogene. This CDR3 comprises 20 residues. CDR3 protein: CASSKDTTGREENGANVLTF. The CDR3 DNA sequence: TGTGCCAGCAGCAAAGATACCACGGGCAGGGAGGAGAATGGGGCCAACGTCCTGACTTTC.

The V gene is TRBV5-1, the J gene TRBJ1-6; 9 bases align to TRBD1. The CDR3 runs to 16 residues. Looked up from germline, CDR1 is SGHRS and CDR2 is YFSETQ. J was trimmed by 6 bases and V by 5 bases; bases with no gene match: 9. CDR3 sequence (DNA): TGCGCCAGCAGTTACTACCGGACAGGGGTTAATTCACCCCTCCACTTT. Encoded protein: CASSYYRTGVNSPLHF.

J is TRBJ2-7 and V is TRBV7-2, with 7 bases identical to TRBD2. The germline V gene has CDR1 SGHTA and CDR2 FQGNSA. The CDR3 spans 15 residues. With 1 base clipped from V and 2 bases from J, the junction kept 5 bases outside the gene matches. The CDR3 DNA follows: TGTGCCAGCAGCTTAGGAGCGGGGATCCCCTACGAGCAGTACTTC. It specifies CASSLGAGIPYEQYF.

The chain joins TRBV11-3 to TRBJ2-7, with TRBD1 as a possible D gene (6 bases). The V gene's germline CDR1 is SGHNT and CDR2 YENEEA. The V end lost 2 bases, the J end lost 9 bases, and 20 bases lay between the germline ends. CDR3 length: 15 amino acids. The CDR3 loop reads CASSLMAGAYSGQYF. Here the CDR3 DNA reads TGTGCCAGCAGCTTAATGGCAGGGGCGTATTCGGGGCAGTACTTC.

This chain connects TRBV9 to TRBJ2-3, with TRBD2 matching over 14 bases. The CDR3 is made up of 17 amino acids. V shed 4 bases, J shed 2 bases, and the junction held 6 bases outside the gene matches. Germline-derived CDR1 and CDR2 are SGDLS and YYNGEE. The CDR3 coding sequence is TGTGCCAGCAGCACCGGGACTAGCGGGGGATACACAGATACGCAGTATTTT. Encoded protein: CASSTGTSGGYTDTQYF. The full variable domain, completed using reference TRBV9 and TRBJ2-3, is DSGVTQTPKHLITATGQRVTLRCSPRSGDLSVYWYQQSLDQGLQFLIQYYNGEERAKGNILERFSAQQFPDLHSELNLSSLELGDSALYFCASSTGTSGGYTDTQYFGPGTRLTVL.

This chain links TRBV11-3 with TRBJ2-2; 9 bases line up with TRBD1. The CDR3 totals 14 residues. Per the germline V gene, CDR1 is SGHNT and CDR2 is YENEEA. V gave up 6 bases and J gave up 4 bases; unmatched junction bases: 3. Here the CDR3 DNA reads TGTGCCAGCAGGAAACAGGGGGCCACCGGGGAGCTGTTTTTT. Residues: CASRKQGATGELFF.

This chain connects TRBV28 to TRBJ1-5, with 9 nucleotides matching TRBD1. The length of the CDR3 is 16 residues. V lost 3 bases and J lost 4; bases outside the gene matches: 7. From germline, CDR1 is MDHEN and CDR2 SYDVKM. The CDR3 nucleotides read TGTGCCAGCAGTTTGTACGGGACAGGGAGGAATCAGCCCCAGCATTTT. It translates to CASSLYGTGRNQPQHF.

This sequence joins TRBV28 and TRBJ1-1; the D is unclear. This CDR3 has 12 residues. Germline values: CDR1 MDHEN, CDR2 SYDVKM. V was pared by 3 bases and J by 6 bases, with 8 bases between. Here the CDR3 reads CASSLWASEAFF. The CDR3 region has the DNA TGTGCCAGCAGTTTGTGGGCCTCTGAAGCTTTCTTT. Based on the CDR3 plus reference TRBV28 and TRBJ1-1, the full variable domain is DVKVTQSSRYLVKRTGEKVFLECVQDMDHENMFWYRQDPGLGLRLIYFSYDVKMKEKGDIPEGYSVSREKKERFSLILESASTNQTSMYLCASSLWASEAFFGQGTRLTVV.

The genes are TRBV5-4 and TRBJ1-4, with 7 nucleotides matching TRBD1. Looked up from germline, CDR1 is SGHNT and CDR2 is YYREEE (reference sequence). This CDR3 has 14 amino acids. After removal of 0 bases from V and 8 bases from J, the junction contained 4 bases not matched to a gene. The CDR3 nucleotides read TGTGCCAGCAGCTTGGGACAGGGCGGGGAAAAACTGTTTTTT. This codes for CASSLGQGGEKLFF.

The chain combines TRBV27 with TRBJ1-2; 7 bases match TRBD1. The CDR3 contains 19 residues. Per germline, CDR1 MNHEY and CDR2 SMNVEV (reference sequence). V shed 0 bases and J 7 bases; nucleotides not matched to a gene: 20. The CDR3 nucleotides read TGTGCCAGCAGTTTATCCCGAAGTATTGCAGCCAGGGGGTTTGCTGGCTACACCTTC. As protein: CASSLSRSIAARGFAGYTF.

The chain is built from TRBV6-1 and TRBJ1-4; maybe TRBD1 (6 bases). Trimming removed 4 bases at V and 5 bases at J, with 17 bases between. In germline, CDR1 is MNHNS, CDR2 SASEGT. This CDR3 has 16 residues. The DNA of the CDR3 is TGTGCCAGCAGTGTATTCCGGACAGAGCCAAATGAAAAACTGTTTTTT. It is translated as CASSVFRTEPNEKLFF.

This clone was counted between two and nine times. V gene TRBV24-1 combines with J gene TRBJ2-3; a possible D gene is TRBD2 (5 bases). From germline, CDR1 is KGHDR and CDR2 SFDVKD. The CDR3 sequence is 13 residues long. The V gene lost 6 bases and the J gene lost 2 bases, with 8 bases spanning the gap. The CDR3 DNA follows: TGTGCCACCAGTACGAGGGACACAGATACGCAGTATTTT. Its translation: CATSTRDTDTQYF.

The chain recombines TRBV4-1 with TRBJ1-5; weak D call: TRBD1 (5 bases). CDR1 and CDR2 (germline): MGHRA, YSYEKL. The CDR3 covers 17 residues. Trimming took off 0 bases at V and 0 bases at J, with 12 bases between the two ends. The CDR3 DNA sequence: TGCGCCAGCAGCCAAGATGGGGGGTTGTATAGCAATCAGCCCCAGCATTTT. Amino acid sequence: CASSQDGGLYSNQPQHF.

For the CDR3, the DNA is TGTGCCAGCAGCCAATCCGCGGACAGCTTAACCTTC. Its protein is CASSQSADSLTF. The rearrangement links TRBV16 to TRBJ1-2, with D perhaps matching TRBD1 (6 bases). The CDR3 sequence is 12 residues long. Between the trimmed V and J ends, which lost 0 bases and 14 bases, there was a span of 13 bases. The germline V gene has CDR1 KGHSY and CDR2 FQNENV. The whole variable domain, remainder taken from reference TRBV16 and TRBJ1-2, is GEEVAQTPKHLVRGEGQKAKLYCAPIKGHSYVFWYQQVLKNEFKFLISFQNENVFDETGMPKERFSAKCLPNSPCSLEIQATKLEDSAVYFCASSQSADSLTFGSGTRLTVV.

The J gene is TRBJ2-2, the V gene TRBV5-7, with 12 bases aligning to TRBD1. TRBV5-7 qualifies as an ORF whose function is uncertain. The junction had 21 bases not matched to a gene; V was cut back by 10 bases and J by 5 bases. CDR3 length: 19 residues. In DNA form, the CDR3 reads TGTGCCGCTAGAATTGGGGACAGGGGGCTCATGAGGTGGACCGGGGAGCTGTTTTTT. This codes for CAARIGDRGLMRWTGELFF.

The V gene is TRBV5-1, the J gene TRBJ1-1, with 7 bases fitting TRBD1. The CDR3 contains 13 residues. Per germline, CDR1 SGHRS and CDR2 YFSETQ. V shed 2 bases, J shed 8 bases, and the junction held 6 bases outside the gene matches. The CDR3 DNA reads TGCGCCAGCAGCTTCACGACAGGGTCAGAAGCTTTCTTT. As protein: CASSFTTGSEAFF.

The J gene is TRBJ1-2, the V gene TRBV28; 9 nucleotides align to TRBD1. J lost 0 bases, V lost 5 bases, and 1 base had no gene match. Germline V gene data show CDR1 as MDHEN and CDR2 as SYDVKM. The CDR3 extends over 14 amino acids. CDR3 amino acids: CASSRQGANYGYTF. The DNA of the CDR3 is TGTGCCAGCAGTAGACAGGGGGCTAACTATGGCTACACCTTC.

The gene calls are TRBV4-1 and TRBJ2-7, with D possibly TRBD1 on 6 matching bases. The V and J ends lost 3 bases and 2 bases respectively, with 11 bases between them. Germline CDR1 MGHRA, CDR2 YSYEKL. The CDR3 has 14 amino acids. The CDR3 DNA is TGCGCCAGCAGCCAGACACAGGGCACCTACGAGCAGTACTTC. Amino acids: CASSQTQGTYEQYF.

J is TRBJ2-1 and V is TRBV2; 11 nucleotides align to TRBD1. This CDR3 has 16 residues. CDR1 is SNHLY, CDR2 FYNNEI, per germline. The trim removed 6 bases at V and 2 bases at J, leaving 6 bases unmatched. The CDR3 DNA follows: TGTGCCAGCAGCCCGTCGGACAGGGGGCCCTACAATGAGCAGTTCTTC. Its protein product is CASSPSDRGPYNEQFF. Full variable domain (outside the CDR3, taken from reference TRBV2 and TRBJ2-1): EPEVTQTPSHQVTQMGQEVILRCVPISNHLYFYWYRQILGQKVEFLVSFYNNEISEKSEIFDDQFSVERPDGSNFTLKIRSTKLEDSAMYFCASSPSDRGPYNEQFFGPGTRLTVL.

The gene calls are TRBV5-8 and TRBJ2-3, with D perhaps TRBD2 (5 bases). From germline, CDR1 is SGHTS and CDR2 YDEGEE. Trimming shortened V by 4 bases and J by 5 bases, and 17 bases separated the two germline ends. CDR3 length equals 15 residues. DNA for the CDR3: TGTGCCAGCAGCCGGGGAGCAGGCCGGGGAGATACGCAGTATTTT. Translation: CASSRGAGRGDTQYF.

The chain employs TRBV2 and TRBJ1-2, with no clear D. V was trimmed by 2 bases and J by 4 bases, leaving 11 bases between them. Germline V gene data show CDR1 as SNHLY and CDR2 as FYNNEI. The CDR3 runs to 14 residues. CDR3 loop: CASSEWRDFYGYTF. CDR3 in DNA: TGTGCCAGCAGTGAATGGAGGGATTTCTATGGCTACACCTTC.

The V call is TRBV7-9, the J call TRBJ1-2; no clear D. The ends were cut back, 4 bases at V and 2 bases at J, with 14 bases in the middle. The germline V gene encodes CDR1 SEHNR and CDR2 FQNEAQ (reference sequence). The CDR3 has 15 amino acids. CDR3 residues: CASSYGANRNYGYTF. CDR3 DNA sequence: TGTGCCAGCAGCTACGGAGCAAACCGAAACTATGGCTACACCTTC.